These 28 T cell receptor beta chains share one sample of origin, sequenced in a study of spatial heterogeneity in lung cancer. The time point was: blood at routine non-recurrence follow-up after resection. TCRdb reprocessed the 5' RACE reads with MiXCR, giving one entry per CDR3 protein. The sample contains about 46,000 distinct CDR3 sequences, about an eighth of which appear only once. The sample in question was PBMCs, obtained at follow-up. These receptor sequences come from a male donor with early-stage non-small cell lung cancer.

Here the CDR3 DNA reads TGTGCCATCAGTGAGGGTTCGGGTCAGCCCCAGCATTTT. Amino acids: CAISEGSGQPQHF. The chain links TRBV10-3 to TRBJ1-5, with D unresolved. This CDR3 is built from 13 residues. The V end lost 2 bases, the J end lost 6 bases, and 8 bases lay between the germline ends. Germline CDR1 ENHRY, CDR2 SYGVKD.

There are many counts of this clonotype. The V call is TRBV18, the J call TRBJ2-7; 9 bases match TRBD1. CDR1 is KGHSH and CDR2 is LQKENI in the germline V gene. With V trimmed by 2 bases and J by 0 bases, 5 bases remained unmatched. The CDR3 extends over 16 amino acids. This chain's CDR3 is CASSPSLTGGSYEQYF. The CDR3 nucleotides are TGTGCCAGCTCACCATCCCTGACAGGGGGCTCCTACGAGCAGTACTTC.

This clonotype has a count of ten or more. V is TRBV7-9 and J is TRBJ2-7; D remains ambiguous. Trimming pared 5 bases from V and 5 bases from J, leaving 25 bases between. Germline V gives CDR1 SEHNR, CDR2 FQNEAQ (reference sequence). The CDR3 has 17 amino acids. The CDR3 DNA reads TGTGCCAGCAGCCCCTCCCTATCTAGGGCTTTACCCGACGAGCAGTACTTC. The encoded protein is CASSPSLSRALPDEQYF.

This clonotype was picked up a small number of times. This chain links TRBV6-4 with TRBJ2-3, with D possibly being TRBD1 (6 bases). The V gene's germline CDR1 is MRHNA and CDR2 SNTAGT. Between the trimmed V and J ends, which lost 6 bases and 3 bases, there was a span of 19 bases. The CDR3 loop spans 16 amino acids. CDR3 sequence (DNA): TGTGCCAGCAGAGATCCGGGACACCTGGTGACAGATACGCAGTATTTT. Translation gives CASRDPGHLVTDTQYF.

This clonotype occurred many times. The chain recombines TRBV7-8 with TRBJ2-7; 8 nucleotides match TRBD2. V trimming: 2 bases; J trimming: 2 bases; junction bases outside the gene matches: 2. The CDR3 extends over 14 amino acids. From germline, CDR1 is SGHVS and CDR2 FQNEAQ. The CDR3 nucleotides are TGTGCCAGCAGCTTACGGGGGGGAACCTACGAGCAGTACTTC. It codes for CASSLRGGTYEQYF.

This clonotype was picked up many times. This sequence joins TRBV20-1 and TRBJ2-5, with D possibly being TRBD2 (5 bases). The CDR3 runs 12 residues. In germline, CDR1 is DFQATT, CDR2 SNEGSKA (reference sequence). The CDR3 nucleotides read TGCAGAGCGACGGGGAACCAAGAGACCCAGTACTTC. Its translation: CRATGNQETQYF.

CDR3 amino acids: CASSLVRLAGVTDTQYF. CDR3 DNA sequence: TGTGCCAGCAGCTTGGTGAGGCTAGCGGGAGTCACAGATACGCAGTATTTT. This chain connects TRBV5-6 to TRBJ2-3; 10 nucleotides agree with TRBD2. The CDR3 length is 17 residues. The V gene's germline CDR1 is SGHDT and CDR2 YYEEEE. After removal of 0 bases from V and 2 bases from J, the junction contained 6 bases not matched to a gene.

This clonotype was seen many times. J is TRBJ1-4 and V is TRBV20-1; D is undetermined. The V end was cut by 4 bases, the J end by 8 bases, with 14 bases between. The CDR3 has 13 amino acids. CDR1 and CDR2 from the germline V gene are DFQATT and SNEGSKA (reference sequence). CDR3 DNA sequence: TGCAGTGCTACCGGGAGTAGGCGGGAAAAACTGTTTTTT. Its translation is CSATGSRREKLFF.

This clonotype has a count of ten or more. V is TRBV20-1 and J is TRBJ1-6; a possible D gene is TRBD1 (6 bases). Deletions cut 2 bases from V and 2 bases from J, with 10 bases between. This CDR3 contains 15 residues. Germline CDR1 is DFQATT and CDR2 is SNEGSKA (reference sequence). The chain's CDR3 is CSARPQGTYNSPLHF. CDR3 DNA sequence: TGCAGTGCTAGACCGCAGGGGACCTATAATTCACCCCTCCACTTT.

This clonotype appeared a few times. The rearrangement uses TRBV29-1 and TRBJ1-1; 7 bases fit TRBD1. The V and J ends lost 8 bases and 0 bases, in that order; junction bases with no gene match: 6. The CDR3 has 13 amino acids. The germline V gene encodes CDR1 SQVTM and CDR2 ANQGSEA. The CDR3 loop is CSIRTGMNTEAFF. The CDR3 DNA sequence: TGCAGCATCCGGACAGGTATGAACACTGAAGCTTTCTTT.

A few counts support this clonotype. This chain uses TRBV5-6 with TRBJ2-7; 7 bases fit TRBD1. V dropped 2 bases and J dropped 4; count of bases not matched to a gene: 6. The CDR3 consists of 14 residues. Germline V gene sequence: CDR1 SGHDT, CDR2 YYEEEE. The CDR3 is CASSFGTASYEQYF. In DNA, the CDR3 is TGTGCCAGCAGCTTCGGGACAGCATCTTACGAGCAGTACTTC.

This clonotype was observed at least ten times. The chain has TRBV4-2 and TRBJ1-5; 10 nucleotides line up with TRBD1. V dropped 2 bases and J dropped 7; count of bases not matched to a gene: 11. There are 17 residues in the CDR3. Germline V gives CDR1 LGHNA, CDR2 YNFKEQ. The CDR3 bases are TGTGCCAGCAGCCAAACGACCGGGACAGGGGTAGGGCAGCCCCAGCATTTT. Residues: CASSQTTGTGVGQPQHF.

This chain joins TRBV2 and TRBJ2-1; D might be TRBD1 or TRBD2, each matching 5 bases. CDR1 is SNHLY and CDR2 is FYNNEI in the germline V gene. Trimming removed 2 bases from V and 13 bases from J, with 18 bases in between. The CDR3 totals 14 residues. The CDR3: CASSELGDSTAQFF. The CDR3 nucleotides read TGTGCCAGCAGTGAATTGGGAGACAGTACTGCTCAGTTCTTC.

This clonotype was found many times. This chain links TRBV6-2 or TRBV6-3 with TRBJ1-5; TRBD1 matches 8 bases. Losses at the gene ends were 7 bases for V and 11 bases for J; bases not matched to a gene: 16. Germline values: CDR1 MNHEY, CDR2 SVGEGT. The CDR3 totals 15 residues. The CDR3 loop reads CASMEQGGAVVAQHF. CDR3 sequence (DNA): TGTGCCAGCATGGAACAGGGGGGTGCTGTGGTAGCCCAGCATTTT.

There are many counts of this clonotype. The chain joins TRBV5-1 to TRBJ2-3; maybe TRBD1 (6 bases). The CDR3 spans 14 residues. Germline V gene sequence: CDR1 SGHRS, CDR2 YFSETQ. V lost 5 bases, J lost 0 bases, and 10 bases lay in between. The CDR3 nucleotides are TGCGCCAGCAGTACACAGGGTAGCACAGATACGCAGTATTTT. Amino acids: CASSTQGSTDTQYF. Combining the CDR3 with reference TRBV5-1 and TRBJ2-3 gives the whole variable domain KAGVTQTPRYLIKTRGQQVTLSCSPISGHRSVSWYQQTPGQGLQFLFEYFSETQRNKGNFPGRFSGRQFSNSRSEMNVSTLELGDSALYLCASSTQGSTDTQYFGPGTRLTVL.

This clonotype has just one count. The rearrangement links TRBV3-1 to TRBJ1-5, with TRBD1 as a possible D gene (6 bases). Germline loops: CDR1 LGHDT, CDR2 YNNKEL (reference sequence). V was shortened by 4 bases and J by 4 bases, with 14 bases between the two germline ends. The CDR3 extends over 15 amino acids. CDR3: CASSPGGAGNQPQHF. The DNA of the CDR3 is TGTGCCAGCAGCCCCGGGGGGGCGGGGAATCAGCCCCAGCATTTT.

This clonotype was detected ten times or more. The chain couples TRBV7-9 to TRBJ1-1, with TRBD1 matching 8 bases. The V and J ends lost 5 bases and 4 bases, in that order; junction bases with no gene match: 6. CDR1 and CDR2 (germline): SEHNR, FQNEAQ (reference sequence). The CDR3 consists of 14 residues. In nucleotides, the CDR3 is TGTGCCAGCAGCGTCCAGGGGGCGCCCACTGAAGCTTTCTTT. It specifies CASSVQGAPTEAFF.

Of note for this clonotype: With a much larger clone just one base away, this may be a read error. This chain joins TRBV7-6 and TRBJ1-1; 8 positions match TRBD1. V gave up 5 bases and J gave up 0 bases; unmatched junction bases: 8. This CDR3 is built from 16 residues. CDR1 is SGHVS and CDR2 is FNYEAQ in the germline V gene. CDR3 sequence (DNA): TGTGCCAGCAGCAGATATCAGGGGGCATTGAACACTGAAGCTTTCTTT. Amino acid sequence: CASSRYQGALNTEAFF.

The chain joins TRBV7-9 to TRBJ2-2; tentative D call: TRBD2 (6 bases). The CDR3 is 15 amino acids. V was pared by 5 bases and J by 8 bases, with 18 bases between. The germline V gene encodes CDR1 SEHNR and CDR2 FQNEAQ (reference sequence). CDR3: CASSPGGDHSGELFF. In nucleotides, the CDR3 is TGTGCCAGCAGCCCAGGCGGGGACCATTCTGGGGAGCTGTTTTTT.

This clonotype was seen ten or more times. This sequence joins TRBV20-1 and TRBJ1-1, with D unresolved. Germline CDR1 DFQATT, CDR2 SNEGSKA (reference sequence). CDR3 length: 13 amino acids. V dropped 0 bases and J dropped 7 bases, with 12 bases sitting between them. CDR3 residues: CSARDQTSLEAFF. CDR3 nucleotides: TGCAGTGCTAGAGATCAAACTTCCCTTGAAGCTTTCTTT.

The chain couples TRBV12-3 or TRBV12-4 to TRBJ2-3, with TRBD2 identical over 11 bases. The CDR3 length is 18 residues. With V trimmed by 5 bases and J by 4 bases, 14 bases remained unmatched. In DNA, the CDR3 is TGTGCCAGCAGTCCTAGCCTCGGGACTAGCGGAATCGCAGATACGCAGTATTTT. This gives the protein CASSPSLGTSGIADTQYF.

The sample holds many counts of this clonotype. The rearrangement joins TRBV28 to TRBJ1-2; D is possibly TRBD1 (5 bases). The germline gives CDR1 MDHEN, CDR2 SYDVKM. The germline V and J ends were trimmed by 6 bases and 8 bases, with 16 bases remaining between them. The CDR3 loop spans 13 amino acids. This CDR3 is CASSLTRQIGYTF. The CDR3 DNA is TGTGCCAGCAGCCTGACCCGACAGATAGGCTACACCTTC.

This chain's CDR3 is CAWAGTSGRAGQFF. The CDR3 bases are TGTGCCTGGGCCGGGACTAGCGGGAGGGCCGGGCAGTTCTTC. This chain connects TRBV30 to TRBJ2-1, with 16 bases matching TRBD2. CDR1 is GTSNPN, CDR2 SVGIG, per germline (reference sequence). CDR3 size: 14 residues. Trimming cost V 5 bases and J 12 bases; bases outside gene matches: 7.

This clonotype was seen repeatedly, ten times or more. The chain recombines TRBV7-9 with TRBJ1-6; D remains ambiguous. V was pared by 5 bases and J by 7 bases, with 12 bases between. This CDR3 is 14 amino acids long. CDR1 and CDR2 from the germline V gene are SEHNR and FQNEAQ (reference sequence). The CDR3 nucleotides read TGTGCCAGCAGCCCTGTTGTGGGAAATTCACCCCTCCACTTT. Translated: CASSPVVGNSPLHF.

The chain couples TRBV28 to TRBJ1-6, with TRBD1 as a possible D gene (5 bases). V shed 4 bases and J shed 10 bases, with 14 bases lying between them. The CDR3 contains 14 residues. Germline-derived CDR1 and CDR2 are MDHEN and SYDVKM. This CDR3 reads CASSSGAPRSPLHF. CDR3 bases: TGTGCCAGCAGTTCCGGGGCCCCTAGATCACCCCTCCACTTT.

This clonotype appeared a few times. CDR3 amino acids: CASSLGGLAGDYEQFF. CDR3 sequence (DNA): TGTGCCAGCAGCTTAGGTGGACTAGCGGGAGACTATGAGCAGTTCTTC. This chain links TRBV11-3 with TRBJ2-1; 13 nucleotides line up with TRBD2. V lost 1 base to trimming and J lost 8 bases; unmatched junction nucleotides: 5. CDR1 is SGHNT, CDR2 YENEEA, per germline. The CDR3 has 16 amino acids.

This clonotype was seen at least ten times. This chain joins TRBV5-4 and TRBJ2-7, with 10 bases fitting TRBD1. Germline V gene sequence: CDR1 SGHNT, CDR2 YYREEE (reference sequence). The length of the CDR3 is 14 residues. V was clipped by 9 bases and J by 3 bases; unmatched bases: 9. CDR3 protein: CATYPRTGGYEQYF. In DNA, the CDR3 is TGTGCCACCTATCCCCGGACAGGGGGCTACGAGCAGTACTTC.

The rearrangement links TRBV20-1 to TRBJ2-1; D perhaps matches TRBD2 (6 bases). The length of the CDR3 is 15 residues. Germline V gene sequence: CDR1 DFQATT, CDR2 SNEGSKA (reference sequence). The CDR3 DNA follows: TGCAGCGAGGTATTGGGAGGCCTCTCCTACAATGAGCAGTTCTTC. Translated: CSEVLGGLSYNEQFF.